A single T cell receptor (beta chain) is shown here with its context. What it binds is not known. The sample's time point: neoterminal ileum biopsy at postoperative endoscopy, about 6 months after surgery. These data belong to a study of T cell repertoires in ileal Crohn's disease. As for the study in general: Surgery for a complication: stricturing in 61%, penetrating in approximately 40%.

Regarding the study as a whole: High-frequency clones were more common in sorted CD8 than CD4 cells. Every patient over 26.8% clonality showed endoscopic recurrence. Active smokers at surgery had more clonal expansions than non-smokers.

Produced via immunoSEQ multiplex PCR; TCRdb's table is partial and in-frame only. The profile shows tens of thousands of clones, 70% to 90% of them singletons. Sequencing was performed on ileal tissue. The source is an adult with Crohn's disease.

The CDR3 nucleotides are TGTGCCAGCTCACCTTGGACAGAACAGACGCCCCAGCATTTT. It codes for CASSPWTEQTPQHF. The genes are TRBV18 and TRBJ1-5, with D possibly being TRBD1 (6 bases). Trimming left V 3 bases short and J 9 bases short, with 15 bases between. The germline CDR1 and CDR2 sequences are KGHSH and LQKENI. The CDR3 has 14 residues.